Presented here are 30 T cell receptor beta chains from one specimen sequenced in a study of beta chain features in type 1 diabetes. Study conclusions and caveats: When Type 1 diabetes patients were examined, their TCRB CDR3s proved moderately but significantly shorter in all four CD4+ subsets.

Expressed TCRB transcripts were sequenced, since all the RNA that had been isolated was reverse transcribed. Some clones are missing from TCRdb's copy, which holds only in-frame ones; the method was immunoSEQ multiplex PCR. This table holds fewer than 350,000 clones, approximately 15% found once. No antigens are known for them. The sequencing input was naive CD4+ T cells from blood. The source is a young man with type 1 diabetes.

This clone has more than one count but fewer than ten. This sequence joins TRBV4-1 and TRBJ2-7, with 16 bases matching TRBD2. This CDR3 contains 18 residues. The junction had 4 bases not matched to a gene; V was cut back by 0 bases and J by 2 bases. CDR1 is MGHRA and CDR2 is YSYEKL in the germline V gene. The CDR3 DNA follows: TGCGCCAGCAGCCAAGAGGGACTAGCGGGAGGGACCCCCTACGAGCAGTACTTC. Protein sequence: CASSQEGLAGGTPYEQYF.

This clone came up a few times. The V gene is TRBV9, the J gene TRBJ2-3; D might be TRBD2 (6 bases). The V gene's germline CDR1 is SGDLS and CDR2 YYNGEE. The CDR3 has 13 residues. V lost 0 bases and J 4 bases, leaving 6 bases between the germline ends. The CDR3 DNA sequence: TGTGCCAGCAGCGTAGGACTAGCAGATACGCAGTATTTT. It is translated as CASSVGLADTQYF.

This clone turned up a few times. This chain joins TRBV15 and TRBJ2-5; D possibly corresponds to TRBD1 (6 bases). This CDR3 spans 15 amino acids. Germline lookup yields CDR1 LNHNV and CDR2 YYDKDF (reference sequence). Trimming took 6 bases from V and 4 from J, leaving 18 bases between them. The CDR3 loop is CATSPRNGRGETQYF. CDR3 DNA sequence: TGTGCCACCAGTCCTAGAAATGGCAGGGGAGAGACCCAGTACTTC.

The gene calls are TRBV12-2 and TRBJ1-2. TRBV12-2 is annotated as a pseudogene. This CDR3 has 13 amino acids. The DNA of the CDR3 is TGTGCAAGTCGCTTAGCGTCGCTCGCCGTTAGCCCCTTC. Protein product: CASRLASLAVSPF.

The chain combines TRBV2 with TRBJ2-7, with D possibly being TRBD2 (6 bases). V was clipped by 7 bases and J by 2 bases, with 18 bases between them. The CDR3 totals 15 residues. Germline CDR1 is SNHLY and CDR2 is FYNNEI. The CDR3 DNA sequence: TGTGCCAGCACCGGCGGAGGGATGGTTGCCTACGAGCAGTACTTC. Translated: CASTGGGMVAYEQYF.

V usage is TRBV29-1 and J usage is TRBJ2-5; 9 bases fit TRBD1. V lost 4 bases, J lost 8 bases, and 11 bases stayed unmatched. The CDR3 sequence is 14 residues long. The germline V gene encodes CDR1 SQVTM and CDR2 ANQGSEA. The CDR3 region has the DNA TGCAGCGTTGGGGACAGGGCCGGCAAGGCAACCCAGTACTTC. Encoded protein: CSVGDRAGKATQYF.

The chain is built from TRBV18 and TRBJ1-6; 7 bases are a match to TRBD1. Losses at the gene ends were 3 bases for V and 7 bases for J; bases not matched to a gene: 9. This CDR3 is built from 16 residues. Germline V gives CDR1 KGHSH, CDR2 LQKENI. The CDR3 DNA reads TGTGCCAGCTCACCTTCCCCAACAGGGGAGAATTCACCCCTCCACTTT. Its protein product is CASSPSPTGENSPLHF.

The V gene is TRBV7-2, the J gene TRBJ1-5; weak D call: TRBD1 (5 bases). Trimming stripped 5 bases from V and 4 bases from J, with 12 bases between. The CDR3 loop spans 14 amino acids. Looked up from germline, CDR1 is SGHTA and CDR2 is FQGNSA. CDR3 amino acids: CASSPRGGNQPQHF. The DNA for the CDR3 is TGTGCCAGCAGCCCCCGTGGGGGGAATCAGCCCCAGCATTTT.

This sequence joins TRBV7-6 and TRBJ1-5, with 7 nucleotides matching TRBD1. The length of the CDR3 is 15 residues. J was trimmed by 2 bases and V by 5 bases; bases with no gene match: 6. Germline CDR1 SGHVS, CDR2 FNYEAQ. CDR3 DNA sequence: TGTGCCAGCAGCGCGCAGGGGGTAGGCAATCAGCCCCAGCATTTT. Translated: CASSAQGVGNQPQHF. Looking up the rest from reference TRBV7-6 and TRBJ1-5 gives the full variable domain: GAGVSQSPRYKVTKRGQDVALRCDPISGHVSLYWYRQALGQGPEFLTYFNYEAQQDKSGLPNDRFSAERPEGSISTLTIQRTEQRDSAMYRCASSAQGVGNQPQHFGDGTRLSIL.

This clone has only a few counts. The rearrangement joins TRBV5-5 to TRBJ2-2; 11 bases map to TRBD2. The trim removed 5 bases at V and 4 bases at J, leaving 7 bases unmatched. The CDR3 is 16 residues long. From germline, CDR1 is SGHKS and CDR2 YYEKEE (reference sequence). The CDR3 bases are TGTGCCAGCAGGACCGGGACTAGCGGTGGCACCGGGGAGCTGTTTTTT. Protein: CASRTGTSGGTGELFF.

A few counts support this clone. The rearrangement uses TRBV6-5 and TRBJ2-7, with a tentative D call TRBD2 (5 bases). The CDR3 is 14 residues long. The germline gives CDR1 MNHEY, CDR2 SVGAGI. Between the trimmed V and J ends, which lost 0 bases and 3 bases, there was a span of 9 bases. In nucleotides, the CDR3 is TGTGCCAGCAGTTACTCGAACGCGGGCTACGAGCAGTACTTC. The encoded protein is CASSYSNAGYEQYF.

This clone came up once. V and J are TRBV29-1 and TRBJ2-3; TRBD2 matches at 8 bases. This CDR3 is 13 amino acids long. Germline V gene lookup returns CDR1 SQVTM and CDR2 ANQGSEA. J gave up 8 bases and V 6 bases, and 10 bases lay outside the gene matches. The CDR3 DNA is TGCAGCGTAGAGCGGGAGCGGCCCGGTACGCAGTATTTT. It specifies CSVERERPGTQYF.

The chain recombines TRBV28 with TRBJ2-3; 7 nucleotides agree with TRBD1. The CDR3 consists of 16 residues. Trimming removed 5 bases from V and 6 bases from J; junction bases left unmatched: 14. Germline CDR1 and CDR2: MDHEN and SYDVKM. The CDR3 sequence is CASSPDPRDSSDTQYF. CDR3 in DNA: TGTGCCAGCAGTCCAGACCCCCGGGACAGTTCGGATACGCAGTATTTT.

This clone appeared a few times. The rearrangement uses TRBV4-2 and TRBJ2-7; 10 bases fit TRBD1. CDR1 and CDR2 (germline): LGHNA, YNFKEQ. This CDR3 contains 16 residues. Trimming at V came to 3 bases and at J to 2 bases, leaving 7 bases not matched to a gene. Here the CDR3 reads CASSHGQGDATYEQYF. The CDR3 bases are TGTGCCAGCAGCCACGGACAGGGGGACGCTACCTACGAGCAGTACTTC.

This clone occurred a few times. The chain combines TRBV18 with TRBJ2-1; no clear D gene. This CDR3 spans 13 amino acids. Looked up from germline, CDR1 is KGHSH and CDR2 is LQKENI. Trimming removed 3 bases from V and 7 bases from J, with 10 bases in between. The CDR3 here is CASSPLPGNEQFF. CDR3 sequence (DNA): TGTGCCAGCTCACCCCTTCCAGGAAATGAGCAGTTCTTC.

The CDR3 here is CATSRVRVPDTQYF. DNA of the CDR3: TGTGCCACCAGCAGAGTCAGGGTACCAGATACGCAGTATTTT. The chain has TRBV15 and TRBJ2-3, with D possibly being TRBD1 (5 bases). The CDR3 is made up of 14 amino acids. Germline values: CDR1 LNHNV, CDR2 YYDKDF (reference sequence). The ends were cut back, 1 base at V and 4 bases at J, with 9 bases in the middle. Based on the CDR3 plus reference TRBV15 and TRBJ2-3, the full variable domain is DAMVIQNPRYQVTQFGKPVTLSCSQTLNHNVMYWYQQKSSQAPKLLFHYYDKDFNNEADTPDNFQSRRPNTSFCFLDIRSPGLGDTAMYLCATSRVRVPDTQYFGPGTRLTVL.

This clone came up a few times. V is TRBV18 and J is TRBJ2-7; D not certain. Germline CDR1 KGHSH, CDR2 LQKENI. Deletions cut 2 bases from V and 3 bases from J, with 5 bases between. This CDR3 is 12 amino acids long. Here the CDR3 reads CASSPGSYEQYF. CDR3 coding DNA: TGTGCCAGCTCACCAGGCAGCTACGAGCAGTACTTC.

This clone has a handful of counts. The chain employs TRBV28 and TRBJ2-2, with 9 bases matching TRBD1. V was pared by 6 bases and J by 7 bases, with 12 bases of the junction left unmatched. The CDR3 covers 16 residues. The germline CDR1 and CDR2 sequences are MDHEN and SYDVKM. CDR3 protein: CASSPRGQGFSGELFF. The CDR3 coding sequence is TGTGCCAGCAGCCCCCGGGGACAGGGTTTCAGCGGGGAGCTGTTTTTT.

In its sample, this clone was seen a few times. The V gene is TRBV18, the J gene TRBJ1-1; D not certain. The germline CDR1 and CDR2 sequences are KGHSH and LQKENI. The CDR3 sequence is 16 residues long. Trimming took off 6 bases at V and 0 bases at J, with 17 bases between the two ends. The CDR3 is CASSPLRVDMNTEAFF. The CDR3 DNA is TGTGCCAGCTCGCCGCTCAGAGTAGACATGAACACTGAAGCTTTCTTT. The entire variable domain, with the rest obtained from reference TRBV18 and TRBJ1-1, is as follows: NAGVMQNPRHLVRRRGQEARLRCSPMKGHSHVYWYRQLPEEGLKFMVYLQKENIIDESGMPKERFSAEFPKEGPSILRIQQVVRGDSAAYFCASSPLRVDMNTEAFFGQGTRLTVV.

The V call is TRBV21-1, the J call TRBJ2-3; the D segment call TRBD1 is taken from the table without a DNA check. TRBV21-1 is a pseudogene segment. The CDR3 loop spans 16 amino acids. This chain's CDR3 is CASSKGRQESTDTQYF. The CDR3 nucleotides read TGTGCCAGCAGCAAAGGACGACAGGAAAGCACAGATACGCAGTATTTT.

The V call is TRBV29-1, the J call TRBJ1-1, with no clear D. Germline values: CDR1 SQVTM, CDR2 ANQGSEA. V lost 6 bases and J 0 bases, leaving 5 bases between the germline ends. CDR3 size: 11 residues. CDR3 protein: CSVRVNTEAFF. The CDR3 DNA sequence: TGCAGCGTACGGGTGAACACTGAAGCTTTCTTT.

The chain carries TRBV5-1 and TRBJ2-7; TRBD1 might be the D (6 bases). There are 13 residues in the CDR3. CDR1 is SGHRS, CDR2 YFSETQ, per germline. V lost 5 bases, J lost 3 bases, and 12 bases lay in between. The CDR3 protein is CASRDSDFYEQYF. The CDR3 coding sequence is TGCGCCAGCAGGGACAGTGATTTCTACGAGCAGTACTTC.

The chain has TRBV25-1 and TRBJ2-2; D remains unclear. CDR1 MGHDK and CDR2 SYGVNS come from the germline V gene. Trimming took off 3 bases at V and 0 bases at J, with 5 bases between the two ends. The CDR3 covers 14 residues. CDR3 nucleotides: TGTGCCAGCAGTGACAGGCCGAACACCGGGGAGCTGTTTTTT. This sequence encodes CASSDRPNTGELFF.

This clone was counted only a few times. The rearrangement joins TRBV11-2 to TRBJ1-4, with TRBD1 as a possible D gene (6 bases). This CDR3 is 11 amino acids long. Germline values: CDR1 SGHAT, CDR2 FQNNGV. V lost 5 bases, J lost 13 bases, and 11 bases lay in between. The CDR3 reads CASSTGQRLFF. CDR3 sequence (DNA): TGTGCCAGCAGCACCGGACAGAGACTGTTTTTT.

The CDR3 nucleotides are TGTGCCAGCAGACCCGGGACTAGCTTCGACACCGGGGAGCTGTTTTTT. It is translated as CASRPGTSFDTGELFF. The V and J genes are TRBV27 and TRBJ2-2; TRBD2 matches 9 bases. Germline lookup yields CDR1 MNHEY and CDR2 SMNVEV (reference sequence). V trimming: 6 bases; J trimming: 3 bases; junction bases outside the gene matches: 8. The CDR3 extends over 16 amino acids.

This clone appeared a few times. The V call is TRBV19, the J call TRBJ2-5; 7 nucleotides line up with TRBD1. Germline loops: CDR1 LNHDA, CDR2 SQIVND (reference sequence). The V segment lost 6 bases and the J segment 4 bases; nucleotides outside the gene matches: 8. This CDR3 has 14 amino acids. The CDR3 coding sequence is TGTGCCAGTAGCAACACGGGACAGACAGAGACCCAGTACTTC. Its protein product is CASSNTGQTETQYF.

For the CDR3, the DNA is TGTGCCAGCAGCCGGACAGGGGGCACTGAAGCTTTCTTT. This gives the protein CASSRTGGTEAFF. The rearrangement links TRBV7-9 to TRBJ1-1; 10 bases match TRBD1. J lost 4 bases, V lost 5 bases, and 1 base had no gene match. The germline CDR1 and CDR2 sequences are SEHNR and FQNEAQ (reference sequence). CDR3 length equals 13 residues.

In its sample, this clone was seen a few times. The genes are TRBV28 and TRBJ2-7, with 10 nucleotides matching TRBD1. V trimming: 6 bases; J trimming: 5 bases; junction bases outside the gene matches: 7. Per germline, CDR1 MDHEN and CDR2 SYDVKM. The length of the CDR3 is 14 residues. The CDR3, as DNA: TGTGCCAGCAGAGGGGACAGGGGACCTAACGAGCAGTACTTC. It yields the protein CASRGDRGPNEQYF.

The V call is TRBV6-5, the J call TRBJ1-4; D gene uncertain. This CDR3 has 13 residues. V was shortened by 2 bases and J by 4 bases, with 5 bases between the two germline ends. Germline V gene sequence: CDR1 MNHEY, CDR2 SVGAGI. The CDR3: CASSYTHNEKLFF. DNA of the CDR3: TGTGCCAGCAGTTACACACATAATGAAAAACTGTTTTTT.

In this sample, this clone turned up a few times. The chain carries TRBV7-2 and TRBJ2-1, with 11 bases matching TRBD1. The CDR3 has 15 residues. Trimming cost V 3 bases and J 8 bases; bases outside gene matches: 6. CDR1 and CDR2 (germline): SGHTA, FQGNSA. The CDR3 reads CASSFRTGGGDEQFF. The CDR3 DNA reads as TGTGCCAGCAGCTTCCGGACAGGGGGCGGCGATGAGCAGTTCTTC.